This TCR beta chain was identified during a study of T cells after yellow fever vaccination. Overall study findings and caveats: Booster samples showed a return of most primary-vaccination clones (around 96% CD4, approximately 88% CD8).

With 10 bases removed from V and 4 bases from J, the gap between germline ends came to 17 bases. Per the germline V gene, CDR1 is MNHEY and CDR2 is SMNVEV (reference sequence). CDR3 length equals 14 residues. With regard to this clonotype: The antigen is unknown.

Using its own MiXCR run on the 5' RACE reads, TCRdb lists one record per CDR3 protein. The sample carries 150,000 to 200,000 distinct CDR3 sequences, around 8.5% recorded once. This sequence originates from a man aged 18 to 30 who received the YFV17D yellow fever vaccine. The genes are TRBV27 and TRBJ2-1, with D unclear. The source was CD8+ T cells sorted from PBMCs, collected 45 days after the yellow fever booster vaccination. CDR3 bases: TGTGCCACCTCACCCGGCCCCATTTACAATGAGCAGTTCTTC. Translating gives CATSPGPIYNEQFF.